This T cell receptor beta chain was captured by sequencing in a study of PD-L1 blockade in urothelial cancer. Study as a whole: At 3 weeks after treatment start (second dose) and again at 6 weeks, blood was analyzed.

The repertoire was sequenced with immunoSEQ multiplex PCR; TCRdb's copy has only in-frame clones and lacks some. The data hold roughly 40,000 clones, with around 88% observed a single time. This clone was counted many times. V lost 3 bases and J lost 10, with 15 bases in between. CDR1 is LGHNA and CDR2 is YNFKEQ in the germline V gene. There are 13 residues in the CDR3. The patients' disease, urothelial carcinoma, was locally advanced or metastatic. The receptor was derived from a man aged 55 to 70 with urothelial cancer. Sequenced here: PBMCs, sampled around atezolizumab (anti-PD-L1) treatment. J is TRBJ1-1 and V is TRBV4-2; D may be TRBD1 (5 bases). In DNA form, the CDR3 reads TGTGCCAGCAGCCAGTGGCGGGGGGTGGGAGCTTTCTTT. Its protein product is CASSQWRGVGAFF.